The 18 T cell receptor beta chains listed next were all sequenced from one sample in a study of cytomegalovirus exposure and HLA in healthy donors. The PCR ran on 60 Vbeta and 13 Jbeta primers. TCRdb's table, derived via immunoSEQ multiplex PCR, lists solely in-frame clones and lacks some. The repertoire holds approximately 150,000 clones, with approximately 80% as singletons. The sequencing input was PBMCs. These receptors were collected from a man aged 30 to 39 in good health and CMV-seronegative.

The rearrangement uses TRBV7-6 and TRBJ2-1; D is perhaps TRBD2 (6 bases). This CDR3 is built from 16 residues. The V end was cut by 6 bases, the J end by 8 bases, with 23 bases between. CDR1 is SGHVS, CDR2 FNYEAQ, per germline. DNA for the CDR3: TGTGCCAGCAGTTCCCCGGGAGTCGCGGGGAAGGATGAGCAGTTCTTC. Its translation is CASSSPGVAGKDEQFF.

This clone came up a few times. V and J are TRBV7-3 and TRBJ2-1; 13 bases map to TRBD2. The CDR3 totals 13 residues. The trim removed 9 bases at V and 7 bases at J, leaving 3 bases unmatched. Germline assignment: CDR1 SGHTA and CDR2 FQGTGA. The CDR3 bases are TGTGCCAGTGGACTAGCGGGAGTGAATGAGCAGTTCTTC. Translated, it gives CASGLAGVNEQFF.

The chain joins TRBV19 to TRBJ1-1; D call uncertain. The V gene lost 2 bases and the J gene lost 3 bases, with 13 bases spanning the gap. This CDR3 is 15 amino acids long. Germline V gives CDR1 LNHDA, CDR2 SQIVND (reference sequence). This CDR3 reads CASSIKLRHYTEAFF. The CDR3 region has the DNA TGTGCCAGTAGTATAAAGCTCCGACATTACACTGAAGCTTTCTTT.

The chain uses TRBV25-1 and TRBJ1-1, with unresolved D. CDR3 length equals 12 residues. V gave up 3 bases and J gave up 2 bases, with 4 bases separating them. Per germline, CDR1 MGHDK and CDR2 SYGVNS. The CDR3 DNA sequence: TGTGCCAGCAGTGACCCTAACACTGAAGCTTTCTTT. This encodes CASSDPNTEAFF.

DNA of the CDR3: TGTGCCAGCACCATTTGGGCGGGGGCCCTCTACAATGAGCAGTTCTTC. Amino acid sequence: CASTIWAGALYNEQFF. The chain carries TRBV27 and TRBJ2-1; D is perhaps TRBD2 (7 bases). There are 16 residues in the CDR3. Trimming cost V 7 bases and J 3 bases, with 19 bases left between them. Germline V gene lookup returns CDR1 MNHEY and CDR2 SMNVEV (reference sequence).

The chain is built from TRBV7-2 and TRBJ1-1; 9 bases align to TRBD1. The trim removed 5 bases at V and 8 bases at J, leaving 3 bases unmatched. Germline-derived CDR1 and CDR2 are SGHTA and FQGNSA. CDR3 length: 12 amino acids. The CDR3 sequence: CASSPDRGEAFF. The CDR3 nucleotides are TGTGCCAGCAGCCCGGACAGGGGAGAAGCTTTCTTT.

The V and J genes are TRBV30 and TRBJ2-7; 9 nucleotides agree with TRBD1. The CDR3 is made up of 14 amino acids. J was trimmed by 6 bases and V by 5 bases; bases with no gene match: 11. Germline CDR1 is GTSNPN and CDR2 is SVGIG (reference sequence). The CDR3 coding sequence is TGTGCCTGGGATCGGGACAGGGCGACACGCGAGCAGTACTTC. Translation gives CAWDRDRATREQYF.

The V call is TRBV19, the J call TRBJ2-2; D is perhaps TRBD2 (6 bases). Germline CDR1 is LNHDA and CDR2 is SQIVND (reference sequence). V dropped 0 bases and J dropped 1 base, with 15 bases sitting between them. This CDR3 is built from 18 residues. This CDR3 is CASSIERLAGKNTGELFF. CDR3 coding DNA: TGTGCCAGTAGTATAGAAAGGCTGGCGGGGAAGAACACCGGGGAGCTGTTTTTT.

As regards this clone: Other DNA sequences in the sample encode the same CDR3. The V and J genes are TRBV19 and TRBJ1-5; D gene ambiguous. Germline CDR1 LNHDA, CDR2 SQIVND (reference sequence). The V end lost 5 bases, the J end lost 0 bases, and 5 bases lay between the germline ends. This CDR3 region has 13 residues. The CDR3 nucleotides read TGTGCCAGTAGTCTCAGTAGCAATCAGCCCCAGCATTTT. Residues: CASSLSSNQPQHF. Together with reference TRBV19 and TRBJ1-5, the CDR3 gives the full variable domain: DGGITQSPKYLFRKEGQNVTLSCEQNLNHDAMYWYRQDPGQGLRLIYYSQIVNDFQKGDIAEGYSVSREKKESFPLTVTSAQKNPTAFYLCASSLSSNQPQHFGDGTRLSIL.

This rearrangement joins TRBV29-1 to TRBJ1-6; weak D call: TRBD1 (5 bases). CDR1 SQVTM and CDR2 ANQGSEA come from the germline V gene. The CDR3 consists of 13 residues. V lost 5 bases and J 7 bases, leaving 12 bases between the germline ends. CDR3 in amino acids: CSVSAGRNSPLHF. The CDR3 DNA is TGCAGCGTTTCCGCGGGACGGAATTCACCCCTCCACTTT. Complete variable domain (other parts from reference TRBV29-1 and TRBJ1-6): SAVISQKPSRDICQRGTSLTIQCQVDSQVTMMFWYRQQPGQSLTLIATANQGSEATYESGFVIDKFPISRPNLTFSTLTVSNMSPEDSSIYLCSVSAGRNSPLHFGNGTRLTVT.

This chain joins TRBV18 and TRBJ2-1; tentative D call: TRBD1 (6 bases). Looked up from germline, CDR1 is KGHSH and CDR2 is LQKENI. CDR3 length equals 14 residues. Trimming left V 4 bases short and J 5 bases short, with 12 bases between. The CDR3 DNA reads as TGTGCCAGCTCACAAATTCGGGACAACAATGAGCAGTTCTTC. Amino acids: CASSQIRDNNEQFF. The complete variable domain, with remaining parts taken from reference TRBV18 and TRBJ2-1, reads NAGVMQNPRHLVRRRGQEARLRCSPMKGHSHVYWYRQLPEEGLKFMVYLQKENIIDESGMPKERFSAEFPKEGPSILRIQQVVRGDSAAYFCASSQIRDNNEQFFGPGTRLTVL.

The V gene is TRBV19, the J gene TRBJ2-7; the match to TRBD1 covers 7 bases. Germline trimming cut 5 bases from V and 6 bases from J; bases unmatched to any gene: 7. The germline gives CDR1 LNHDA, CDR2 SQIVND (reference sequence). The CDR3 totals 13 residues. Written as DNA, the CDR3 is TGTGCCAGTAGTGCCCGAGACAGGGCCGAGCAGTACTTC. Protein sequence: CASSARDRAEQYF.

J is TRBJ2-2 and V is TRBV11-3, with D possibly TRBD1 on 6 matching bases. The germline V gene encodes CDR1 SGHNT and CDR2 YENEEA. The CDR3 has 16 residues. The germline V and J ends were trimmed by 4 bases and 2 bases, with 14 bases remaining between them. CDR3 loop: CASSYGQTSNTGELFF. As DNA, the CDR3 is TGTGCCAGCAGCTACGGACAGACCTCTAACACCGGGGAGCTGTTTTTT.

This clone occurred a few times. J is TRBJ2-7 and V is TRBV28; D might be TRBD1 (6 bases). CDR3 length: 15 amino acids. Germline CDR1 reads MDHEN; CDR2 reads SYDVKM. V was cut by 6 bases and J by 2 bases, with 17 bases left in between. CDR3 protein: CASSPRGRATYEQYF. CDR3 sequence (DNA): TGTGCCAGCAGCCCCAGGGGCAGGGCAACCTACGAGCAGTACTTC.

The gene calls are TRBV19 and TRBJ2-7, with 10 bases fitting TRBD1. CDR3 length: 15 residues. V dropped 5 bases and J dropped 2; count of bases not matched to a gene: 6. The germline V gene encodes CDR1 LNHDA and CDR2 SQIVND (reference sequence). The CDR3 nucleotides read TGTGCCAGTAGTCTCGGACAGGGGGGTACCTACGAGCAGTACTTC. Its translation is CASSLGQGGTYEQYF.

This chain links TRBV27 with TRBJ1-1; the D is unclear. V lost 6 bases to trimming and J lost 0 bases, with 11 bases between them. The CDR3 length is 14 residues. The germline V gene has CDR1 MNHEY and CDR2 SMNVEV (reference sequence). This CDR3 reads CASSSVALNTEAFF. Here the CDR3 DNA reads TGTGCCAGCAGCTCTGTGGCCCTGAACACTGAAGCTTTCTTT.

The chain links TRBV6-6 to TRBJ1-5; a weak D match, TRBD1 (5 bases). Germline loops: CDR1 MNHNY, CDR2 SVGAGI (reference sequence). This CDR3 region has 15 residues. V lost 7 bases to trimming and J lost 5 bases, with 18 bases between them. This chain's CDR3 is CASNGVGTLHQPQHF. The CDR3 bases are TGTGCCAGCAACGGAGTAGGGACTCTCCATCAGCCCCAGCATTTT.

As DNA, the CDR3 is TGTGCCAGCAGCTTCTTTACCTACGAGCAGTACTTC. As protein: CASSFFTYEQYF. The chain couples TRBV7-9 to TRBJ2-7; no definite D call. Germline CDR1 is SEHNR and CDR2 is FQNEAQ (reference sequence). This CDR3 region has 12 residues. Between the trimmed V and J ends, which lost 3 bases and 2 bases, there was a span of 5 bases.